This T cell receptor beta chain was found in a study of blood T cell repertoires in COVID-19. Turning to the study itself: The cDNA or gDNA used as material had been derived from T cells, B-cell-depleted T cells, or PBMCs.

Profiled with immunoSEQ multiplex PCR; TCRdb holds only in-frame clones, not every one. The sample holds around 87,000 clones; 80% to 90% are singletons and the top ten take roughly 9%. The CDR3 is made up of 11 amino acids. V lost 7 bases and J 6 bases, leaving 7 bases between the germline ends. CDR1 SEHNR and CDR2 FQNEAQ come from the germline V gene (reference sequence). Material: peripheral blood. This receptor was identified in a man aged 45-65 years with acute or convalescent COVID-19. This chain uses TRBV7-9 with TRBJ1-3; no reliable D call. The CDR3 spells CASTLLNTIYF. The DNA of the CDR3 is TGTGCCAGCACTTTATTAAACACCATATATTTT.